This T cell receptor (beta chain) was found in a study of control samples from healthy donors and cancer patients. CDR3 length: 15 amino acids. Germline CDR1 is SGDLS and CDR2 is YYNGEE. Trimming removed 6 bases at V and 8 bases at J, with 23 bases between. Libraries were prepared by immunoSEQ multiplex PCR; TCRdb keeps only in-frame clonotypes and omits some of them. The table shows 65,000 to 100,000 clones, with around 91% occurring only once. The source is a man in his forties or fifties in good health. The chain combines TRBV9 with TRBJ1-1, with unresolved D. The sequenced material came from blood. In nucleotides, the CDR3 is TGTGCCAGCAATAAGGAGGGCAGGAGTGAAACCGAAGCTTTCTTT. Translated, it gives CASNKEGRSETEAFF. The whole variable domain, filled in from reference TRBV9 and TRBJ1-1, reads DSGVTQTPKHLITATGQRVTLRCSPRSGDLSVYWYQQSLDQGLQFLIQYYNGEERAKGNILERFSAQQFPDLHSELNLSSLELGDSALYFCASNKEGRSETEAFFGQGTRLTVV.